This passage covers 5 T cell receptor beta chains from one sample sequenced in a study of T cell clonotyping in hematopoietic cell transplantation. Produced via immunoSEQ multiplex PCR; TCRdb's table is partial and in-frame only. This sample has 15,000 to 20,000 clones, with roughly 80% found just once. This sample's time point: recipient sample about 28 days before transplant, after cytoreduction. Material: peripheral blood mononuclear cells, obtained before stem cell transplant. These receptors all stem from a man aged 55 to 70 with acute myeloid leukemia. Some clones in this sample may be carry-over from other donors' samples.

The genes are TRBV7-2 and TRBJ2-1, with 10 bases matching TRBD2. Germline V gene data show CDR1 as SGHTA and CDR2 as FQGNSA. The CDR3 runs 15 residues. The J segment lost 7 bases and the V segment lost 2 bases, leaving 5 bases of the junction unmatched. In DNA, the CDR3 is TGTGCCAGCAGCTTACACCCTAGCGGGGGAAATGAGCAGTTCTTC. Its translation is CASSLHPSGGNEQFF. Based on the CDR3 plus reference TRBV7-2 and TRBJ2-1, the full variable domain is GAGVSQSPSNKVTEKGKDVELRCDPISGHTALYWYRQSLGQGLEFLIYFQGNSAPDKSGLPSDRFSAERTGGSVSTLTIQRTQQEDSAVYLCASSLHPSGGNEQFFGPGTRLTVL.

This CDR3 is CAWQAASADTQYF. The CDR3 coding sequence is TGTGCCTGGCAAGCGGCTAGCGCAGATACGCAGTATTTT. The rearrangement links TRBV30 to TRBJ2-3; possible D gene TRBD2, 6 bases. The V end was cut by 5 bases, the J end by 4 bases, with 13 bases between. This CDR3 spans 13 amino acids. The germline gives CDR1 GTSNPN, CDR2 SVGIG (reference sequence).

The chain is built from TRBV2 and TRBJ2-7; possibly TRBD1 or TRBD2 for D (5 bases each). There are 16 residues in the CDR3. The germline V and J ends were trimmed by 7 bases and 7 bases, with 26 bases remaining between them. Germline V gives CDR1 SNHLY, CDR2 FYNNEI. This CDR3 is CASKRPGYSGREEQYF. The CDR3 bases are TGTGCCAGCAAGCGGCCAGGGTACTCTGGAAGGGAGGAGCAGTACTTC.

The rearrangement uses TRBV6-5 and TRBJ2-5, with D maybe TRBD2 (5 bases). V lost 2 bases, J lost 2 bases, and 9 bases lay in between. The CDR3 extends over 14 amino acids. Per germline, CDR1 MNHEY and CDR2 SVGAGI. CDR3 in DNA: TGTGCCAGCAGTTACGAGTCGGGACAAGAGACCCAGTACTTC. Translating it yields CASSYESGQETQYF.

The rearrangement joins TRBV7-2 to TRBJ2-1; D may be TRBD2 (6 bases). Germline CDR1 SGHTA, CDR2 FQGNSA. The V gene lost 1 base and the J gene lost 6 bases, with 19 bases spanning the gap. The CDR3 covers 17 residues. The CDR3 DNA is TGTGCCAGCAGCTTAGTTTTGGGCGGGGCGGGGCCCAATGAGCAGTTCTTC. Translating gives CASSLVLGGAGPNEQFF. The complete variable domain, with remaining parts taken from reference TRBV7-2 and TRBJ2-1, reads GAGVSQSPSNKVTEKGKDVELRCDPISGHTALYWYRQSLGQGLEFLIYFQGNSAPDKSGLPSDRFSAERTGGSVSTLTIQRTQQEDSAVYLCASSLVLGGAGPNEQFFGPGTRLTVL.